The 20 T cell receptor beta chains below come from one sample, sequenced in a study of blood T cell repertoires in COVID-19. Profiling relied on immunoSEQ multiplex PCR, and the TCRdb table lists in-frame clones only, not all of them. The repertoire holds under 300,000 clones, around four fifths seen once, with roughly 2% in the top ten. The sequencing sample was made of peripheral blood. The receptors here all came from a man aged 25 to 45 who had recovered from COVID-19.

The sample holds one count of this clone. The junction differs from germline at one of its ends, possibly a read error. The gene calls are TRBV19 and TRBJ2-7, with D uncertain. The CDR3 has 12 amino acids. Looked up from germline, CDR1 is LNHDA and CDR2 is SQIVND (reference sequence). The CDR3 spells CASSIGVGRFVF. The CDR3 coding sequence is TGTGCCAGTAGTATCGGCGTGGGCAGGTTCGTCTTC.

As to this clone: The sample carries other DNA sequences with the same CDR3. The J gene is TRBJ2-3, the V gene TRBV19; D ambiguous. Trimming removed 7 bases from V and 3 bases from J, with 5 bases in between. The V gene's germline CDR1 is LNHDA and CDR2 SQIVND (reference sequence). This CDR3 has 11 residues. The CDR3, as DNA: TGTGCCAGTACCGGGACAGATACGCAGTATTTT. Encoded protein: CASTGTDTQYF. The complete variable domain, with remaining parts taken from reference TRBV19 and TRBJ2-3, reads DGGITQSPKYLFRKEGQNVTLSCEQNLNHDAMYWYRQDPGQGLRLIYYSQIVNDFQKGDIAEGYSVSREKKESFPLTVTSAQKNPTAFYLCASTGTDTQYFGPGTRLTVL.

The chain has TRBV6-5 and TRBJ2-7; weak D call: TRBD1 (6 bases). Trimming left V 6 bases short and J 6 bases short, with 18 bases between. Germline V gene sequence: CDR1 MNHEY, CDR2 SVGAGI. CDR3 size: 14 residues. CDR3 DNA sequence: TGTGCCAGCAGGACTACGGGACACCCTTCCGAGCAGTACGTC. Protein: CASRTTGHPSEQYV.

This rearrangement joins TRBV5-1 to TRBJ1-6; 7 bases line up with TRBD1. Trimming removed 0 bases from V and 4 bases from J; junction bases left unmatched: 4. Germline lookup yields CDR1 SGHRS and CDR2 YFSETQ. CDR3 length equals 16 residues. CDR3 sequence: CASSLAPGGYNSPLHF. CDR3 bases: TGCGCCAGCAGCTTGGCCCCAGGGGGATATAATTCACCCCTCCACTTT.

This chain joins TRBV5-4 and TRBJ1-2, with 7 bases aligning to TRBD1. V trimming: 3 bases; J trimming: 0 bases; junction bases outside the gene matches: 5. Germline-derived CDR1 and CDR2 are SGHNT and YYREEE (reference sequence). The CDR3 totals 15 residues. This CDR3 is CASSSGQATNYGYTF. In DNA form, the CDR3 reads TGTGCCAGCAGCTCAGGACAGGCTACTAACTATGGCTACACCTTC.

On this clone itself: This CDR3 is also generated by other DNA sequences in the sample. The chain recombines TRBV3-1 (or the pseudogene TRBV3-2) with TRBJ2-5, with 8 bases that match TRBD1. The CDR3 runs to 14 residues. Germline lookup yields CDR1 LGHDT and CDR2 YNNKEL (reference sequence). Trimming took 2 bases from V and 2 from J; bases not matched to a gene: 1. CDR3 nucleotides: TGTGCCAGCAGCCAAACAGGGGGGCAAGAGACCCAGTACTTC. This sequence encodes CASSQTGGQETQYF.

The chain employs TRBV12-3 or TRBV12-4 and TRBJ1-2; 8 bases agree with TRBD1. There are 12 residues in the CDR3. After removal of 5 bases from V and 8 bases from J, the junction contained 4 bases not matched to a gene. CDR3 sequence (DNA): TGTGCCAGCAGTGGGACAGGTGGCGGCTACACCTTC. This translates into CASSGTGGGYTF.

V and J are TRBV28 and TRBJ1-5; a weak D match, TRBD1 (6 bases). V was cut by 9 bases and J by 2 bases, with 14 bases left in between. This CDR3 has 14 residues. Germline assignment: CDR1 MDHEN and CDR2 SYDVKM. In DNA, the CDR3 is TGTGCCAGTTCAACGCCAGGGGGCAATCAGCCCCAGCATTTT. Translated, it gives CASSTPGGNQPQHF.

This clone was seen more than once but under ten times. This chain connects TRBV4-1 to TRBJ1-3; perhaps TRBD1 as D (5 bases). The V end was cut by 0 bases, the J end by 3 bases, with 9 bases between. Germline values: CDR1 MGHRA, CDR2 YSYEKL. This CDR3 contains 15 residues. The CDR3 bases are TGCGCCAGCAGCCAAGACGGGGGGGATGGAAACACCATATATTTT. It codes for CASSQDGGDGNTIYF.

The rearrangement links TRBV4-1 to TRBJ1-5; the D gene is possibly TRBD1 (6 bases). Trimming cost V 3 bases and J 3 bases, with 15 bases left between them. The CDR3 has 16 amino acids. Germline V gives CDR1 MGHRA, CDR2 YSYEKL. As DNA, the CDR3 is TGCGCCAGCAGCCACCCCGGGGGGGGGCTCAATCAGCCCCAGCATTTT. Its translation is CASSHPGGGLNQPQHF.

V gene TRBV5-4 combines with J gene TRBJ1-3; D is perhaps TRBD1 (5 bases). The germline V gene encodes CDR1 SGHNT and CDR2 YYREEE (reference sequence). Trimming removed 2 bases at V and 4 bases at J, with 13 bases between. This CDR3 has 15 residues. The CDR3 region is CASSFGGRRGNTIYF. The CDR3 nucleotides are TGTGCCAGCAGCTTTGGGGGGAGACGGGGAAACACCATATATTTT.

This chain joins TRBV28 and TRBJ1-2; 8 positions agree with TRBD1. The junction had 9 bases not matched to a gene; V was cut back by 5 bases and J by 4 bases. This CDR3 has 15 amino acids. Germline V CDR1 and CDR2: MDHEN, SYDVKM. CDR3 in amino acids: CASSLMGQASYGYTF. In DNA, the CDR3 is TGTGCCAGCAGTCTTATGGGACAGGCGTCCTATGGCTACACCTTC.

CDR3 region: CASSAIQGIHYNEQFF. DNA for the CDR3: TGTGCCAGCAGTGCAATACAGGGCATACATTACAATGAGCAGTTCTTC. The V call is TRBV2, the J call TRBJ2-1, with D maybe TRBD1 (6 bases). The CDR3 covers 16 residues. With 4 bases removed from V and 4 bases from J, the gap between germline ends came to 17 bases. Per the germline V gene, CDR1 is SNHLY and CDR2 is FYNNEI.

The chain is built from TRBV6-5 and TRBJ2-5; 7 bases line up with TRBD2. The ends lost 4 bases at V and 1 base at J; junction bases unmatched: 6. Germline CDR1 and CDR2: MNHEY and SVGAGI. The CDR3 has 15 amino acids. This CDR3 reads CASSSASGPQETQYF. CDR3 DNA: TGTGCCAGCAGTTCCGCTAGCGGCCCCCAAGAGACCCAGTACTTC.

This clone was observed a handful of times. This chain uses TRBV5-4 with TRBJ2-3; 9 positions match TRBD1. In germline, CDR1 is SGHNT, CDR2 YYREEE (reference sequence). The CDR3 consists of 16 residues. V lost 4 bases to trimming and J lost 6 bases; unmatched junction nucleotides: 12. As DNA, the CDR3 is TGTGCCAGCAGCAATGCCGGGACAGGGTTTCTCGATACGCAGTATTTT. Protein product: CASSNAGTGFLDTQYF.

The chain recombines TRBV19 with TRBJ2-7, with 7 positions matching TRBD1. This CDR3 is 14 amino acids long. V lost 5 bases and J lost 3; bases outside the gene matches: 7. Looked up from germline, CDR1 is LNHDA and CDR2 is SQIVND (reference sequence). In DNA form, the CDR3 reads TGTGCCAGTAGTCGTCAACAGGGGTTCTACGAGCAGTACTTC. This encodes CASSRQQGFYEQYF. Supplemented by reference TRBV19 and TRBJ2-7, the full variable domain reads DGGITQSPKYLFRKEGQNVTLSCEQNLNHDAMYWYRQDPGQGLRLIYYSQIVNDFQKGDIAEGYSVSREKKESFPLTVTSAQKNPTAFYLCASSRQQGFYEQYFGPGTRLTVT.

This chain joins TRBV10-1 and TRBJ2-3, with 11 bases lining up with TRBD2. This CDR3 has 19 residues. Germline-derived CDR1 and CDR2 are WNHNN and SYGVQD (reference sequence). V gave up 2 bases and J gave up 0 bases; unmatched junction bases: 10. In DNA, the CDR3 is TGCGCCAGCAGTGAGAGGGCTAGCGGGGGGTACTATAGCACAGATACGCAGTATTTT. It codes for CASSERASGGYYSTDTQYF.

The chain combines TRBV6-1 with TRBJ2-5; D gene ambiguous. The CDR3 has 13 residues. Germline V CDR1 and CDR2: MNHNS, SASEGT. Trimming removed 1 base from V and 5 bases from J, with 8 bases in between. As DNA, the CDR3 is TGTGCCAGCAGTGAAGAGCCTGGTGAGACCCAGTACTTC. This translates into CASSEEPGETQYF.

This clone has only one observation. This chain's CDR3 is CASHRTEVDEKLFF. The DNA of the CDR3 is TGTGCCAGCCATCGCACGGAGGTGGATGAAAAACTGTTTTTT. The chain employs TRBV6-6 and TRBJ1-4; D call uncertain. The V end lost 8 bases, the J end lost 6 bases, and 16 bases lay between the germline ends. The CDR3 extends over 14 amino acids. The germline gives CDR1 MNHNY, CDR2 SVGAGI (reference sequence).

The CDR3 reads CASSIQGGEKLFF. For the CDR3, the DNA is TGTGCCAGTAGTATCCAGGGAGGTGAAAAACTGTTTTTT. The V and J genes are TRBV19 and TRBJ1-4; a weak D match, TRBD1 (5 bases). Germline loops: CDR1 LNHDA, CDR2 SQIVND (reference sequence). CDR3 length: 13 amino acids. V lost 3 bases, J lost 7 bases, and 9 bases lay in between.